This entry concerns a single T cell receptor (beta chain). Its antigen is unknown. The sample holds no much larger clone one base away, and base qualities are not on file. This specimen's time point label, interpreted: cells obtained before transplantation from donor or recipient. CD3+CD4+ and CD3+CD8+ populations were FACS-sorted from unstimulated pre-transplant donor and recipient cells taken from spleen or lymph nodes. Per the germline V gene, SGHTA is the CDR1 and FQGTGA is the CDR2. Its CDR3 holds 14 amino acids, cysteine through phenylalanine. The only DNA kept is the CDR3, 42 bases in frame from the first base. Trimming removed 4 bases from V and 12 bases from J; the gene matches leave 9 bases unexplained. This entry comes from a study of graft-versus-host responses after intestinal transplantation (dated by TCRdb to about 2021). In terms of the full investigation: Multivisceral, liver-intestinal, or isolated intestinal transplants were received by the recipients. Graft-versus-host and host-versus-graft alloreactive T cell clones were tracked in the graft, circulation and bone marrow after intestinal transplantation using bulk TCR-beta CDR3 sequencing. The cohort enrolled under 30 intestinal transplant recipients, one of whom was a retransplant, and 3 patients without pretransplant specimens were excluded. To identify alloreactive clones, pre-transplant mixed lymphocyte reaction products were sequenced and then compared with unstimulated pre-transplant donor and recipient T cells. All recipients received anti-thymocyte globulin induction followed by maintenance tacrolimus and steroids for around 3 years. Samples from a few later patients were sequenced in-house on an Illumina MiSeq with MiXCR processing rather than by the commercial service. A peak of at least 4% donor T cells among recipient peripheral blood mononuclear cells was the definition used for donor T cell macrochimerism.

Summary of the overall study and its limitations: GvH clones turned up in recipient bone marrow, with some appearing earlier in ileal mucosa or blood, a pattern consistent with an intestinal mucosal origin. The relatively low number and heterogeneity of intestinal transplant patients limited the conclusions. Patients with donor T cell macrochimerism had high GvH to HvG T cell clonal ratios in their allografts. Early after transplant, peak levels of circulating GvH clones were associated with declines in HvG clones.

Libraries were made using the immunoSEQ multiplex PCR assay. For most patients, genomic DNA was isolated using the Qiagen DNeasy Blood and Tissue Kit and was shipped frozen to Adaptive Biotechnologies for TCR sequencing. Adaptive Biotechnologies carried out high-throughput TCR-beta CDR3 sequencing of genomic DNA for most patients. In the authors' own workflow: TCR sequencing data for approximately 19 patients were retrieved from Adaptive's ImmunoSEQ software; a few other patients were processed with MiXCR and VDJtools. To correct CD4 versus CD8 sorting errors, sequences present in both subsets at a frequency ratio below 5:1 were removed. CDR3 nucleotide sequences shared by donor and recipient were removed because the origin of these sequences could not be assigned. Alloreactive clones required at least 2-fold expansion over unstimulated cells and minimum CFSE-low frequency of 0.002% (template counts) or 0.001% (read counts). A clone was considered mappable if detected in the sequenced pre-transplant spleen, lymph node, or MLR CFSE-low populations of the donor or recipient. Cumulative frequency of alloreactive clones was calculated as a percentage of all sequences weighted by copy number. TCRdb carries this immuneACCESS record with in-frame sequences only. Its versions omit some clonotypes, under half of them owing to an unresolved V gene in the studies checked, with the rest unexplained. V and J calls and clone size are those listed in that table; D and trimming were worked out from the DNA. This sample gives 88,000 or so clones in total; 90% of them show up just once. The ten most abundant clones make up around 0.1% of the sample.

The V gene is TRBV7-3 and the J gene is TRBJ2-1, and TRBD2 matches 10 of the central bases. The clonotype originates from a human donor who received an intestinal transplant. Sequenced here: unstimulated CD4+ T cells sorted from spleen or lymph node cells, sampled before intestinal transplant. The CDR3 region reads CASSSGTSAAGQFF. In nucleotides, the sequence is TGTGCCAGCAGCTCTGGGACTAGCGCTGCCGGGCAGTTCTTC.